The sequence of this T cell receptor (beta chain) was determined in a study of blood T cells in healthy people across ages. Findings and limits, study-wide: The diversity estimates, figures obtained from one million T cells, were considered underestimates.

With a J-beta primer mix and a sample-barcoded 5' primer, a second PCR ran about 7 to 12 cycles. TCRdb called the 5' RACE reads again in MiXCR, with one record for every CDR3 protein. The sample records some 1.8 million distinct CDR3 sequences, 39% being singletons. V was trimmed by 1 base and J by 4 bases, leaving 11 bases between them. This CDR3 spans 14 amino acids. The germline V gene encodes CDR1 SGHRS and CDR2 YFSETQ. This clonotype was counted only a few times. The antigen is undetermined. This chain uses TRBV5-1 with TRBJ1-2; D remains unclear. Sequenced: blood. The sequence derives from a human donor in good health. DNA for the CDR3: TGCGCCAGCAGCTTGTCGACGGCGACCTATGGCTACACCTTC. Its translation is CASSLSTATYGYTF.